This section outlines one T cell receptor beta chain sequence together with its context. Its specificity is not known. This record comes from a study of CD8 T cells in ankylosing spondylitis. In TCRdb, the 5' RACE reads were re-called with MiXCR into one record per CDR3 protein. The table has hundreds of thousands of distinct CDR3 sequences, roughly 12% seen once. CDR1 is SGHRS and CDR2 is YFSETQ in the germline V gene. V was shortened by 6 bases and J by 5 bases, with 12 bases between the two germline ends. This CDR3 contains 12 residues. The study, taken as a whole, reports: Before this, some motif variants had been reported in reactive arthritis synovial fluid and blood. Among TCR beta sequences, a motif of several highly homologous variants appeared characteristic of ankylosing spondylitis blood.

The V call is TRBV5-1, the J call TRBJ2-7; maybe TRBD1 (6 bases). Sequencing was done on a sample of blood, either unsorted or a sorted T cell fraction (not recorded which). The TCR comes from a male donor with ankylosing spondylitis. For the CDR3, the DNA is TGCGCCAGCAAGCTTGGGGACAACGAGCAGTACTTC. Translated: CASKLGDNEQYF.